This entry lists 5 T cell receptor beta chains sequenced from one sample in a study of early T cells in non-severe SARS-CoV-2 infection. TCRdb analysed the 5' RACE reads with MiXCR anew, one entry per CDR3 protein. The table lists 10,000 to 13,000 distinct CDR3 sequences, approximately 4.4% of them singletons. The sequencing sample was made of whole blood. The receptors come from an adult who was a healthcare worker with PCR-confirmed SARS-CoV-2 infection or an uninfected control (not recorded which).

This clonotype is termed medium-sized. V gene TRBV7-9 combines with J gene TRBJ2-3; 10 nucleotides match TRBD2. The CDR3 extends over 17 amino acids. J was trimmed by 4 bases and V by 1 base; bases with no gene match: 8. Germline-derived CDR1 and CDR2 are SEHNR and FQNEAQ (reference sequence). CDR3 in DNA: TGTGCCAGCAGCTTAGATTTAGCGGGGGGAGCTCCAGATACGCAGTATTTT. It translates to CASSLDLAGGAPDTQYF.

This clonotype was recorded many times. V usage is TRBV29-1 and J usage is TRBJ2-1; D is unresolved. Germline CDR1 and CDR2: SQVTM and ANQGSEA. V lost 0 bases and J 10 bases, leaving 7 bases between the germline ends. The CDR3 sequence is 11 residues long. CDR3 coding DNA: TGCAGCGTTGAAGAGGGATGGGAGCAGTTCTTC. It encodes CSVEEGWEQFF.

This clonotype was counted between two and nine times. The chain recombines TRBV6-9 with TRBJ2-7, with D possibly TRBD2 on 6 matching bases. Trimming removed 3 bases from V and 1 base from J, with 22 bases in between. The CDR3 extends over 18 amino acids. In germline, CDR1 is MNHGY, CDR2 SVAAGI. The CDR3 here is CASSYNTGVRGRSYEQYF. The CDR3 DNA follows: TGTGCCAGCAGTTACAACACAGGCGTCCGGGGGAGATCCTACGAGCAGTACTTC.

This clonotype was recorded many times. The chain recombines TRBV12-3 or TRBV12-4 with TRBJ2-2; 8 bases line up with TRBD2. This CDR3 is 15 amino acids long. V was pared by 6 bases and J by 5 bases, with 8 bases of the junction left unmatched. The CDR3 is CASSSIREGTGELFF. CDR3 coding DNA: TGTGCCAGCAGCTCTATACGGGAGGGAACCGGGGAGCTGTTTTTT.

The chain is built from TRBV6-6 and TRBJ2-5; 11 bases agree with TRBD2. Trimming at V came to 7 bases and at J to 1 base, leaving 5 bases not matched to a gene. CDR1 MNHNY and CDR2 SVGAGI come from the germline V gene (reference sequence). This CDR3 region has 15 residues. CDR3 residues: CASTSSGGTQETQYF. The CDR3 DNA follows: TGTGCCAGCACCTCTAGCGGGGGGACCCAAGAGACCCAGTACTTC.